These 13 T cell receptor beta chains were all obtained from the same sample, sequenced in a study of control samples from healthy donors and cancer patients. Clones were read by immunoSEQ multiplex PCR, and TCRdb kept only the in-frame ones, dropping some. The data contain about 31,000 clones, roughly 94% of them singletons. The sequencing sample was made of blood. The receptors shown here come from a man between 60 and 75 years old in good health.

The chain has TRBV21-1 and TRBJ1-4. TRBV21-1 is designated a pseudogene. The length of the CDR3 is 17 residues. The CDR3 coding sequence is TGTGCCAGCAGTCCTCCCGGCGGGGACACCGAAAATGAAAAACTGTTTTTT. This gives the protein CASSPPGGDTENEKLFF.

As regards this clone: At the DNA level, this CDR3 is encoded by other sequences in the same sample as well. The chain has TRBV30 and TRBJ1-3; D not resolved. This CDR3 is built from 12 residues. V lost 3 bases to trimming and J lost 4 bases, with 7 bases between them. Germline-derived CDR1 and CDR2 are GTSNPN and SVGIG (reference sequence). The CDR3 is CAWSPNGNTIYF. The CDR3 coding sequence is TGTGCCTGGAGCCCAAACGGAAACACCATATATTTT.

The chain uses TRBV18 and TRBJ1-3; possibly TRBD1 for D (5 bases). The V end was cut by 4 bases, the J end by 4 bases, with 17 bases between. Looked up from germline, CDR1 is KGHSH and CDR2 is LQKENI. This CDR3 has 16 amino acids. The DNA of the CDR3 is TGTGCCAGCTCACGAGGAGCGGGGCAGGCGGGAAACACCATATATTTT. It encodes CASSRGAGQAGNTIYF.

J is TRBJ2-2 and V is TRBV27, with 9 nucleotides matching TRBD2. V lost 7 bases, J lost 4 bases, and 16 bases stayed unmatched. From germline, CDR1 is MNHEY and CDR2 SMNVEV (reference sequence). The CDR3 runs to 18 residues. In nucleotides, the CDR3 is TGTGCCAGCACTCCTTCGCGGGGCGGGGGGGCCGGCACCGGGGAGCTGTTTTTT. It encodes CASTPSRGGGAGTGELFF.

The V and J genes are TRBV19 and TRBJ2-7; 7 bases map to TRBD2. With V trimmed by 0 bases and J by 0 bases, 5 bases remained unmatched. Germline assignment: CDR1 LNHDA and CDR2 SQIVND (reference sequence). The CDR3 is 16 amino acids. The CDR3 loop reads CASSIDEGGSSYEQYF. For the CDR3, the DNA is TGTGCCAGTAGTATAGATGAGGGCGGGAGCTCCTACGAGCAGTACTTC. Using reference TRBV19 and TRBJ2-7 for the parts outside the CDR3, the full variable domain is DGGITQSPKYLFRKEGQNVTLSCEQNLNHDAMYWYRQDPGQGLRLIYYSQIVNDFQKGDIAEGYSVSREKKESFPLTVTSAQKNPTAFYLCASSIDEGGSSYEQYFGPGTRLTVT.

V and J are TRBV29-1 and TRBJ2-1; 12 nucleotides agree with TRBD2. Trimming at V came to 4 bases and at J to 6 bases, leaving 16 bases not matched to a gene. CDR1 and CDR2 from the germline V gene are SQVTM and ANQGSEA. The length of the CDR3 is 18 residues. CDR3 bases: TGCAGCGTTGGGCAACTAGCGGGGGGACCTCGGTTACTCAATGAGCAGTTCTTC. Translated, it gives CSVGQLAGGPRLLNEQFF.

The rearrangement uses TRBV19 and TRBJ1-1, with unresolved D. Trimming stripped 1 base from V and 1 base from J, with 4 bases between. Germline V gene data show CDR1 as LNHDA and CDR2 as SQIVND (reference sequence). The CDR3 sequence is 13 residues long. The CDR3 DNA reads as TGTGCCAGTAGTATAGCCCGGAACACTGAAGCTTTCTTT. Its translation: CASSIARNTEAFF.

The chain recombines TRBV6-6 with TRBJ1-6, with 9 nucleotides matching TRBD1. The J segment lost 11 bases and the V segment lost 6 bases, leaving 8 bases of the junction unmatched. The CDR3 spans 14 residues. Germline assignment: CDR1 MNHNY and CDR2 SVGAGI (reference sequence). As DNA, the CDR3 is TGTGCCAGCAGACAGGGACAGGGAGCCACACCCCTCCACTTT. Protein sequence: CASRQGQGATPLHF.

The chain employs TRBV11-2 and TRBJ2-2; D is uncertain. The CDR3 loop spans 14 amino acids. Germline CDR1 SGHAT, CDR2 FQNNGV. V was cut by 2 bases and J by 1 base, with 5 bases left in between. The CDR3 nucleotides are TGTGCCAGCAGCTTATTCCAGAACACCGGGGAGCTGTTTTTT. This gives the protein CASSLFQNTGELFF. The full variable domain, with the rest looked up from reference TRBV11-2 and TRBJ2-2, is EAGVAQSPRYKIIEKRQSVAFWCNPISGHATLYWYQQILGQGPKLLIQFQNNGVVDDSQLPKDRFSAERLKGVDSTLKIQPAKLEDSAVYLCASSLFQNTGELFFGEGSRLTVL.

The chain recombines TRBV6-1 with TRBJ1-1; no clear D. V lost 3 bases and J 8 bases, leaving 13 bases between the germline ends. This CDR3 is 13 amino acids long. The V gene's germline CDR1 is MNHNS and CDR2 SASEGT. DNA of the CDR3: TGTGCCAGCAGTGAGGCCATGACCGGGGAAGCTTTCTTT. It yields the protein CASSEAMTGEAFF.

The V and J genes are TRBV9 and TRBJ1-6, with 7 bases lining up with TRBD1. The CDR3 has 13 amino acids. Looked up from germline, CDR1 is SGDLS and CDR2 is YYNGEE. The J segment lost 13 bases and the V segment lost 0 bases, leaving 4 bases of the junction unmatched. CDR3 in DNA: TGTGCCAGCAGCGTAGAACAGGGGACCCCCCTCCACTTT. Protein product: CASSVEQGTPLHF.

The chain employs TRBV7-2 and TRBJ1-6; maybe TRBD1 (6 bases). The V gene's germline CDR1 is SGHTA and CDR2 FQGNSA. V lost 1 base to trimming and J lost 9 bases, with 10 bases between them. The CDR3 length is 14 residues. The CDR3 coding sequence is TGTGCCAGCAGCTTAGTCCCAGGGGTTTCACCCCTCCACTTT. Encoded protein: CASSLVPGVSPLHF.

The chain combines TRBV28 with TRBJ1-5; D perhaps matches TRBD1 (6 bases). With 4 bases removed from V and 2 bases from J, the gap between germline ends came to 12 bases. CDR3 size: 15 residues. CDR1 and CDR2 from the germline V gene are MDHEN and SYDVKM. The CDR3 here is CASSSSGAGNQPQHF. The CDR3 coding sequence is TGTGCCAGCAGTTCCTCGGGGGCTGGCAATCAGCCCCAGCATTTT.